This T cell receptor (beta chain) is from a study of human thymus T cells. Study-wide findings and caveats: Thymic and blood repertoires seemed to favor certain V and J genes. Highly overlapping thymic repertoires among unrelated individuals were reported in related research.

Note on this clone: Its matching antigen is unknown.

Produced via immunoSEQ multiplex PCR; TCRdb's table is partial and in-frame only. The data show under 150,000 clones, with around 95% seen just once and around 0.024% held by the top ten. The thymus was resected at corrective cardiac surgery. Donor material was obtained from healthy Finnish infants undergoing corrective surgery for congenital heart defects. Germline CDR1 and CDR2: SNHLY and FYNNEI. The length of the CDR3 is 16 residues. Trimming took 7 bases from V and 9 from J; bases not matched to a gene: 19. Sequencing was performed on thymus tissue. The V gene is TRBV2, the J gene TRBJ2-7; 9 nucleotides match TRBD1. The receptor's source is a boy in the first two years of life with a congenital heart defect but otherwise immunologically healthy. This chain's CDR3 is CASKCFGDRAGFGQYF. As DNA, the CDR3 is TGTGCCAGCAAATGTTTTGGGGACAGGGCGGGTTTCGGGCAGTACTTC.